The source of this TCR beta chain is a study of blood T cells in healthy people across ages. Primed by a sample-barcoded 5' primer and a J-beta primer mix, a second PCR proceeded for about 6 to 11 cycles. A template-switch adaptor containing 12 random nucleotides labeled each cDNA molecule. At least 2.5 million CDR3-containing paired-end reads were obtained per sample. TCRdb reprocessed the 5' RACE reads via MiXCR and lists one record per CDR3 protein. The sample yields some 1.4 million distinct CDR3 sequences, about 43% seen once. The sequenced material came from blood. This clonotype was obtained from a woman under 30 in good health.

CDR3 region: CASSFSVNNEQYF. The DNA of the CDR3 is TGTGCCAGCAGCTTCTCGGTCAACAATGAGCAGTACTTC. V gene TRBV5-5 combines with J gene TRBJ2-7, with D unclear. Germline assignment: CDR1 SGHKS and CDR2 YYEKEE (reference sequence). V was trimmed by 2 bases and J by 7 bases, leaving 13 bases between them. This CDR3 is 13 amino acids long.